This T cell receptor (beta chain) was recovered during a study of T cell repertoires in cytomegalovirus infection. As for the study in general: It can be stated that public TCR beta signatures indicated CMV infection as well as a matching HLA type.

Germline CDR1 and CDR2: GTSNPN and SVGIG (reference sequence). V was clipped by 1 base and J by 9 bases, with 16 bases between them. The CDR3 length is 14 residues. TCRdb reprocessed the reads via MiXCR and lists one record per CDR3 protein. Among around 77,000 distinct CDR3 sequences listed, more than 20% were seen once. For this clonotype: Its specificity is not known.

This TCR was sampled from a human donor in good health (CMV status not recorded). Some clones in this sample may be carry-over from other donors' samples. Specimen: CD8+ T cells from cultured PBMCs, collected from culture after CMV antigen stimulation. The V gene is TRBV30, the J gene TRBJ2-1; D gene uncertain. The CDR3 reads CAWSAGEGFTEQFF. CDR3 DNA sequence: TGTGCCTGGAGTGCGGGCGAAGGCTTCACTGAGCAGTTCTTC.